The text below deals with one T cell receptor (beta chain). These data belong to a study of OX40 agonist ivuxolimab in advanced cancers. Study summary: Mean age approximately 55 years, range about 20 to 79; 82.7% male.

The junction had 10 bases not matched to a gene; V was cut back by 1 base and J by 0 bases. The V gene's germline CDR1 is KGHSH and CDR2 LQKENI. The CDR3 runs 18 residues. The table came from immunoSEQ multiplex PCR; TCRdb's copy has only in-frame clones and leaves some out. The profile shows around 80,000 clones, around 84% of them singletons. This receptor was identified in an adult with an advanced solid tumor such as melanoma, head and neck, liver or kidney cancer. Here the sequenced sample was CD4+ or CD8+ T cells sorted from blood, taken in a trial of the OX40 agonist ivuxolimab. V is TRBV18 and J is TRBJ1-1, with 8 bases lining up with TRBD1. The CDR3 nucleotides are TGTGCCAGCTCACCACAGGGCAGGGGGCGGGTAATGAACACTGAAGCTTTCTTT. It is translated as CASSPQGRGRVMNTEAFF. Complete variable domain (other parts from reference TRBV18 and TRBJ1-1): NAGVMQNPRHLVRRRGQEARLRCSPMKGHSHVYWYRQLPEEGLKFMVYLQKENIIDESGMPKERFSAEFPKEGPSILRIQQVVRGDSAAYFCASSPQGRGRVMNTEAFFGQGTRLTVV.